This TCR beta chain derives from a study of T-cell memory formation after mild COVID-19. V was cut by 5 bases and J by 1 base, with 17 bases left in between. CDR3 size: 16 residues. The germline CDR1 and CDR2 sequences are SGHRS and YFSETQ. This clonotype occurred a few times. TCRdb called the 5' RACE reads again in MiXCR, with one record for every CDR3 protein. The repertoire holds approximately 410,000 distinct CDR3 sequences, with more than 20% as singletons. The TCR sequence derives from an adult woman who had mild COVID-19 (a few samples of this study predate the infection). Cell type and time point are not known. The sequencing input was PBMCs or a T cell subset sorted from them (not recorded which). The gene calls are TRBV5-1 and TRBJ2-3; TRBD2 is a possible D gene (6 bases). The chain's CDR3 is CASSRGPLAGTDTQYF. CDR3 DNA sequence: TGCGCCAGCAGTCGGGGACCTTTAGCGGGCACAGATACGCAGTATTTT.